The 28 T cell receptor beta chains reported below all come from one sample, sequenced in a study of cytomegalovirus exposure and HLA in healthy donors. This PCR relied on a set of 60 Vbeta primers and 13 Jbeta primers. Generated by immunoSEQ multiplex PCR, the TCRdb table keeps only in-frame clones and is missing some. Its table records about 50,000 clones. Sequencing was performed on PBMCs. These receptors were collected from a woman between 35 and 50 years old in good health and CMV-seronegative.

J is TRBJ1-2 and V is TRBV7-2; weak D call: TRBD1 (6 bases). Germline V gives CDR1 SGHTA, CDR2 FQGNSA. The CDR3 runs to 13 residues. The V gene lost 4 bases and the J gene lost 8 bases, with 14 bases spanning the gap. The CDR3 DNA sequence: TGTGCCAGCAGCTGGGACATCCTTTGGGGCTACACCTTC. It specifies CASSWDILWGYTF.

V and J are TRBV7-2 and TRBJ2-3; D perhaps matches TRBD2 (6 bases). Trimming removed 2 bases from V and 2 bases from J, with 17 bases in between. CDR1 and CDR2 from the germline V gene are SGHTA and FQGNSA. The CDR3 is 17 residues long. The CDR3 protein is CASSLRARAGPTDTQYF. CDR3 bases: TGTGCCAGCAGCTTACGAGCTAGAGCGGGCCCCACAGATACGCAGTATTTT.

The chain joins TRBV9 to TRBJ2-7; 7 bases match TRBD2. J lost 2 bases, V lost 0 bases, and 5 bases had no gene match. Germline V gene lookup returns CDR1 SGDLS and CDR2 YYNGEE. The CDR3 contains 15 residues. The DNA for the CDR3 is TGTGCCAGCAGCGTAGCGGCGGGAGACGCCTACGAGCAGTACTTC. It specifies CASSVAAGDAYEQYF.

The chain links TRBV6-5 to TRBJ2-7; the D gene is possibly TRBD2 (7 bases). The CDR3 has 16 amino acids. Trimming took off 2 bases at V and 4 bases at J, with 18 bases between the two ends. Germline CDR1 and CDR2: MNHEY and SVGAGI. The CDR3 reads CASSYGTGGIRYEQYF. The CDR3 DNA follows: TGTGCCAGCAGTTACGGTACGGGGGGCATCAGGTACGAGCAGTACTTC.

This sequence joins TRBV6-5 and TRBJ1-4; perhaps TRBD1 as D (6 bases). Trimming cost V 8 bases and J 0 bases, with 10 bases left between them. The germline CDR1 and CDR2 sequences are MNHEY and SVGAGI. This CDR3 comprises 14 residues. CDR3 DNA sequence: TGTGCCAGCGGTCGGACAGCAACTAATGAAAAACTGTTTTTT. Translation: CASGRTATNEKLFF.

The CDR3 region is CASSLLPGDSSGNTIYF. The CDR3 DNA is TGTGCCAGCAGTTTATTGCCCGGGGATAGCTCTGGAAACACCATATATTTT. This chain connects TRBV28 to TRBJ1-3, with D hard to call. Trimming took 1 base from V and 0 from J, leaving 13 bases between them. CDR1 is MDHEN and CDR2 is SYDVKM in the germline V gene. CDR3 length: 17 residues.

The gene calls are TRBV30 and TRBJ1-2; possibly TRBD1 for D (5 bases). Germline V lookup: CDR1 GTSNPN, CDR2 SVGIG (reference sequence). V lost 3 bases to trimming and J lost 5 bases, with 10 bases between them. The CDR3 contains 12 residues. The CDR3, as DNA: TGTGCCTGGAGCGCAGGGAAGTATGGCTACACCTTC. Translated: CAWSAGKYGYTF.

This chain joins TRBV6-5 and TRBJ1-5; no clear D. Deletions cut 6 bases from V and 4 bases from J, with 10 bases between. Germline CDR1 and CDR2: MNHEY and SVGAGI. The CDR3 consists of 13 residues. The CDR3 is CASRRTPNQPQHF. The CDR3 nucleotides read TGTGCCAGCAGACGGACTCCGAATCAGCCCCAGCATTTT.

The rearrangement uses TRBV5-1 and TRBJ2-7; the D is unclear. Germline-derived CDR1 and CDR2 are SGHRS and YFSETQ. CDR3 length: 14 residues. Trimming removed 0 bases at V and 3 bases at J, with 10 bases between. Written as DNA, the CDR3 is TGCGCCAGCAGCTTGGTCGGTCTTGTCTACGAGCAGTACTTC. This sequence encodes CASSLVGLVYEQYF.

This chain links TRBV6-6 with TRBJ2-4; perhaps TRBD1 as D (6 bases). The V end was cut by 2 bases, the J end by 7 bases, with 12 bases between. Germline V gene lookup returns CDR1 MNHNY and CDR2 SVGAGI (reference sequence). The CDR3 is made up of 14 amino acids. CDR3 in amino acids: CASSYPTGLNIQYF. CDR3 bases: TGTGCCAGCAGTTACCCCACAGGGTTGAACATTCAGTACTTC.

CDR3 residues: CASSPPGQLNEKLFF. The CDR3, as DNA: TGTGCCAGCTCACCACCGGGACAGCTTAATGAAAAACTGTTTTTT. The chain uses TRBV18 and TRBJ1-4; 7 bases line up with TRBD1. Germline loops: CDR1 KGHSH, CDR2 LQKENI. The CDR3 sequence is 15 residues long. V lost 0 bases and J lost 4; bases outside the gene matches: 2. The complete variable domain, with remaining parts taken from reference TRBV18 and TRBJ1-4, reads NAGVMQNPRHLVRRRGQEARLRCSPMKGHSHVYWYRQLPEEGLKFMVYLQKENIIDESGMPKERFSAEFPKEGPSILRIQQVVRGDSAAYFCASSPPGQLNEKLFFGSGTQLSVL.

V is TRBV6-1 and J is TRBJ2-2, with D possibly being TRBD2 (5 bases). Deletions cut 3 bases from V and 5 bases from J, with 13 bases between. The germline CDR1 and CDR2 sequences are MNHNS and SASEGT. This CDR3 spans 15 amino acids. The CDR3 DNA is TGTGCCAGCAGTGAGAACCCGGGGTTTACCGGGGAGCTGTTTTTT. Encoded protein: CASSENPGFTGELFF.

The V and J genes are TRBV6-6 and TRBJ1-5; tentatively, D is TRBD1 (5 bases). The V end was cut by 2 bases, the J end by 6 bases, with 11 bases between. Germline CDR1 MNHNY, CDR2 SVGAGI (reference sequence). The CDR3 runs to 14 residues. The CDR3 loop reads CASSYRGGVQPQHF. The DNA for the CDR3 is TGTGCCAGCAGTTACCGGGGGGGGGTTCAGCCCCAGCATTTT.

The gene calls are TRBV6-6 and TRBJ1-5; 11 positions agree with TRBD1. Losses at the gene ends were 6 bases for V and 7 bases for J; bases not matched to a gene: 8. This CDR3 is built from 15 residues. Germline lookup yields CDR1 MNHNY and CDR2 SVGAGI (reference sequence). The CDR3 protein is CASSTGQGARQPQHF. The CDR3 nucleotides are TGTGCCAGCAGCACTGGACAGGGGGCGCGACAGCCCCAGCATTTT.

The chain is built from TRBV27 and TRBJ1-1; 8 bases align to TRBD1. Trimming took 10 bases from V and 7 from J; bases not matched to a gene: 8. CDR1 is MNHEY and CDR2 is SMNVEV in the germline V gene (reference sequence). There are 12 residues in the CDR3. The CDR3 loop reads CATSRGHGEAFF. The DNA of the CDR3 is TGTGCCACCTCCAGGGGGCACGGTGAAGCTTTCTTT.

The V gene is TRBV7-9, the J gene TRBJ1-5, with 7 bases that match TRBD1. Trimming cost V 5 bases and J 5 bases; bases outside gene matches: 6. The germline V gene encodes CDR1 SEHNR and CDR2 FQNEAQ (reference sequence). The CDR3 covers 14 residues. Here the CDR3 DNA reads TGTGCCAGCAGCGGATCGACAGGGCATCAGCCCCAGCATTTT. Translation: CASSGSTGHQPQHF.

The rearrangement uses TRBV5-6 and TRBJ1-1, with TRBD1 as a possible D gene (5 bases). The CDR3 is 15 residues long. Looked up from germline, CDR1 is SGHDT and CDR2 is YYEEEE. Trimming removed 1 base at V and 11 bases at J, with 21 bases between. Here the CDR3 DNA reads TGTGCCAGCAGCTTGTCAGCCCTAAGGGGACGGGGGGCTTTCTTT. It yields the protein CASSLSALRGRGAFF.

This rearrangement joins TRBV20-1 to TRBJ2-1; the D is unclear. Trimming stripped 3 bases from V and 5 bases from J, with 5 bases between. The germline gives CDR1 DFQATT, CDR2 SNEGSKA (reference sequence). CDR3 length equals 11 residues. As DNA, the CDR3 is TGCAGTGCTAGTATCGACAATGAGCAGTTCTTC. Translating it yields CSASIDNEQFF.

V usage is TRBV7-2 and J usage is TRBJ2-1, with 9 bases identical to TRBD2. V lost 5 bases to trimming and J lost 0 bases; unmatched junction nucleotides: 11. The CDR3 covers 18 residues. Germline V lookup: CDR1 SGHTA, CDR2 FQGNSA. The CDR3 coding sequence is TGTGCCAGCAGCCCCCGCCTTGGTAGCGGGAGCTCCTACAATGAGCAGTTCTTC. Protein: CASSPRLGSGSSYNEQFF.

The gene calls are TRBV4-1 and TRBJ1-1; perhaps TRBD1 as D (6 bases). This CDR3 is built from 13 residues. CDR1 and CDR2 (germline): MGHRA, YSYEKL. Trimming cost V 3 bases and J 3 bases, with 8 bases left between them. The CDR3 loop is CASSQQGHTEAFF. In nucleotides, the CDR3 is TGCGCCAGCAGCCAGCAGGGGCACACTGAAGCTTTCTTT.

The rearrangement uses TRBV7-9 and TRBJ2-3, with 9 bases fitting TRBD2. CDR1 and CDR2 (germline): SEHNR, FQNEAQ (reference sequence). The CDR3 runs 16 residues. The V segment lost 5 bases and the J segment 0 bases; nucleotides outside the gene matches: 6. CDR3 DNA: TGTGCCAGCAGCCCAGTTAGCGGGAGCAGCACAGATACGCAGTATTTT. This encodes CASSPVSGSSTDTQYF.

The V gene is TRBV18, the J gene TRBJ2-1; D gene unclear. The length of the CDR3 is 14 residues. Germline V gives CDR1 KGHSH, CDR2 LQKENI. V was trimmed by 2 bases and J by 4 bases, leaving 9 bases between them. The CDR3 region has the DNA TGTGCCAGCTCACCATCAGTCGATTACAATGAGCAGTTCTTC. It codes for CASSPSVDYNEQFF.

The chain joins TRBV7-9 to TRBJ2-7, with TRBD2 identical over 7 bases. CDR1 is SEHNR and CDR2 is FQNEAQ in the germline V gene (reference sequence). The CDR3 has 14 residues. The V segment lost 7 bases and the J segment 2 bases; nucleotides outside the gene matches: 8. CDR3 residues: CASNEAGTTYEQYF. As DNA, the CDR3 is TGTGCCAGCAACGAAGCCGGGACTACCTACGAGCAGTACTTC.

The rearrangement links TRBV6-6 to TRBJ1-4; no reliable D call. V was pared by 7 bases and J by 4 bases, with 16 bases between. This CDR3 is 15 amino acids long. The V gene's germline CDR1 is MNHNY and CDR2 SVGAGI (reference sequence). The CDR3 DNA reads as TGTGCCAGCAATTGGGTAATGGGAGATAATGAAAAACTGTTTTTT. This gives the protein CASNWVMGDNEKLFF.

The chain recombines TRBV5-4 with TRBJ1-2; no clear D gene. The CDR3 is made up of 15 amino acids. Trimming shortened V by 1 base and J by 3 bases, and 13 bases separated the two germline ends. The germline CDR1 and CDR2 sequences are SGHNT and YYREEE (reference sequence). CDR3 sequence (DNA): TGTGCCAGCAGCTTGCCCGATTGGCAGTACTATGGCTACACCTTC. Translating gives CASSLPDWQYYGYTF.

V gene TRBV10-3 combines with J gene TRBJ1-1; D might be TRBD1 (6 bases). Between the trimmed V and J ends, which lost 0 bases and 11 bases, there was a span of 13 bases. CDR1 ENHRY and CDR2 SYGVKD come from the germline V gene. The CDR3 is made up of 13 amino acids. CDR3: CAISESRGGYAFF. CDR3 bases: TGTGCCATCAGTGAGTCTAGGGGGGGGTATGCTTTCTTT.

The genes are TRBV5-1 and TRBJ1-1; D unclear. This CDR3 is 14 amino acids long. The germline CDR1 and CDR2 sequences are SGHRS and YFSETQ. Trimming took off 2 bases at V and 7 bases at J, with 15 bases between the two ends. DNA of the CDR3: TGCGCCAGCAGCTTAAACAGCCAGGAAAGTGAAGCTTTCTTT. Its translation: CASSLNSQESEAFF.

A word on this clone: A junction end diverges from the germline sequence, so it may reflect a read error. The chain joins TRBV7-9 to TRBJ2-5; possible D gene TRBD2, 6 bases. The germline CDR1 and CDR2 sequences are SEHNR and FQNEAQ (reference sequence). There are 12 residues in the CDR3. In DNA, the CDR3 is TGTGCCAGCAGGTCGGGGGAAGAGAACCAGTACTTC. It is translated as CASRSGEENQYF.